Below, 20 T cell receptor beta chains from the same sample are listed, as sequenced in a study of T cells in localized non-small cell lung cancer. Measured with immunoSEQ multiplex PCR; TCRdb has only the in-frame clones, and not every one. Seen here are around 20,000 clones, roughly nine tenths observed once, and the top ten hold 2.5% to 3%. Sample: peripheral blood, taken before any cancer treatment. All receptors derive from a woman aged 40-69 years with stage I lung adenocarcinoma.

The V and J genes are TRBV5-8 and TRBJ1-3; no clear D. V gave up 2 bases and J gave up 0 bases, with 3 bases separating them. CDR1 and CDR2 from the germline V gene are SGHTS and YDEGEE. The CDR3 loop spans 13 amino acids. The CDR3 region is CASSFHSGNTIYF. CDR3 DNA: TGTGCCAGCAGCTTTCACTCTGGAAACACCATATATTTT.

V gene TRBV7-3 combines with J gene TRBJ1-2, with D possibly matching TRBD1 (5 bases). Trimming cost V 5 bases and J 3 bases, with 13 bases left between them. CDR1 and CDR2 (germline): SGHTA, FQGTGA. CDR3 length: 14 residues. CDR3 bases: TGTGCCAGCAGCCCCTCGGGAGGGGACTATGGCTACACCTTC. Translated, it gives CASSPSGGDYGYTF.

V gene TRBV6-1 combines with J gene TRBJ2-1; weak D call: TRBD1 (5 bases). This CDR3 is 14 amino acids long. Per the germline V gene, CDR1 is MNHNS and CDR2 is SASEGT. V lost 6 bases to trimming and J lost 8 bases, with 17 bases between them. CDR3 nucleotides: TGTGCCAGCAGACCCACCTTCGACAGTTATGAGCAGTTCTTC. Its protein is CASRPTFDSYEQFF.

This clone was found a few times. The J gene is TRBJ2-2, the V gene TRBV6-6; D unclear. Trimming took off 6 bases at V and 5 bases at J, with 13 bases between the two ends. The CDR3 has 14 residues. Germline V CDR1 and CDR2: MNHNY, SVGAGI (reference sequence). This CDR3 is CASRPTLVTGELFF. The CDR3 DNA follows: TGTGCCAGCAGGCCCACCTTAGTAACCGGGGAGCTGTTTTTT.

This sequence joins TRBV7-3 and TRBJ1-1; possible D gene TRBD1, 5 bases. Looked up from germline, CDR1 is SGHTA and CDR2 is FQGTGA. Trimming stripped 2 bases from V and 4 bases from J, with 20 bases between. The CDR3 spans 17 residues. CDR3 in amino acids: CASSLEAGPLDSTEAFF. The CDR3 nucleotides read TGTGCCAGCAGCTTAGAGGCAGGGCCCCTCGACAGCACTGAAGCTTTCTTT.

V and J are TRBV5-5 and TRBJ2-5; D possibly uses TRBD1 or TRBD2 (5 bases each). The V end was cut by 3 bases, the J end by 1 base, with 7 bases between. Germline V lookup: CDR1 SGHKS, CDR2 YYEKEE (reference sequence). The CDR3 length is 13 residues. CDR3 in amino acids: CASSSGTQETQYF. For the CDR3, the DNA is TGTGCCAGCAGCTCCGGGACCCAAGAGACCCAGTACTTC.

DNA for the CDR3: TGTGCCAGCAGCTCCTTTAGCGGGAGGGCCTACAATGAGCAGTTCTTC. This translates into CASSSFSGRAYNEQFF. The gene calls are TRBV11-2 and TRBJ2-1; 11 positions match TRBD2. The CDR3 runs 16 residues. Trimming took 4 bases from V and 2 from J; bases not matched to a gene: 4. Looked up from germline, CDR1 is SGHAT and CDR2 is FQNNGV.

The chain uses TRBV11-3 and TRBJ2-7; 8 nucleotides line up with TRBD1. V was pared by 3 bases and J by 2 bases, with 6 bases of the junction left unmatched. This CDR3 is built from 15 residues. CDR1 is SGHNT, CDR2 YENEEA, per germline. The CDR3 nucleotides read TGTGCCAGCAGCTTCACAGGGGGTAATCCCTACGAGCAGTACTTC. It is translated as CASSFTGGNPYEQYF.

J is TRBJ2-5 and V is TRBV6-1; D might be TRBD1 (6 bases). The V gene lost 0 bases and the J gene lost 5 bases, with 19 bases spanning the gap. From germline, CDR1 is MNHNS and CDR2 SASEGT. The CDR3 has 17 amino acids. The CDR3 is CASSEAGVGAGEETQYF. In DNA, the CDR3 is TGTGCCAGCAGTGAAGCCGGGGTTGGGGCAGGGGAGGAGACCCAGTACTTC.

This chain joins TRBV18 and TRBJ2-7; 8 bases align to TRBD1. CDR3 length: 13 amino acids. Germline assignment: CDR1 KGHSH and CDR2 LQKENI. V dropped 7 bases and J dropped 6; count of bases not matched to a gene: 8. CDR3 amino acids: CASLSTGDGEQYF. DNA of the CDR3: TGTGCCAGCTTGTCGACAGGGGATGGCGAGCAGTACTTC.

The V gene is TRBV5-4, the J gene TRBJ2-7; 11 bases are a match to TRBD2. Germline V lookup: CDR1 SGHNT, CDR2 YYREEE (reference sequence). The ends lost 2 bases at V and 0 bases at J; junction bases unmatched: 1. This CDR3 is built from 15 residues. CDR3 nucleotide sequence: TGTGCCAGCAGCTTCACTAGCGGGGGCTCCTACGAGCAGTACTTC. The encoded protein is CASSFTSGGSYEQYF.

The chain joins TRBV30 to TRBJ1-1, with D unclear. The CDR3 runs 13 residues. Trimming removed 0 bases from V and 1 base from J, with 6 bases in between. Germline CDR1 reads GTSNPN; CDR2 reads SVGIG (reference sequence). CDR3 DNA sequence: TGTGCCTGGAGTGTTACAAAGAACACTGAAGCTTTCTTT. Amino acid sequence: CAWSVTKNTEAFF.

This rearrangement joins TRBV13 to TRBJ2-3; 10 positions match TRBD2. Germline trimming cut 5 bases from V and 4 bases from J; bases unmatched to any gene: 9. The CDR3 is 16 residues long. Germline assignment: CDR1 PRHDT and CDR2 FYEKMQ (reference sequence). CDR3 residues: CASSVLAGSISDTQYF. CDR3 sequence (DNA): TGTGCCAGCAGCGTACTAGCGGGATCCATCTCAGATACGCAGTATTTT.

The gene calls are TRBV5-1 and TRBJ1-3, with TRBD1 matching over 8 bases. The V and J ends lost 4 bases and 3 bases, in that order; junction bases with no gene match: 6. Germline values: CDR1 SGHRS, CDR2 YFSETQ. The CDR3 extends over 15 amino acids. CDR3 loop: CASSRPDRGGNTIYF. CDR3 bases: TGCGCCAGCAGCCGACCCGACAGGGGTGGAAACACCATATATTTT.

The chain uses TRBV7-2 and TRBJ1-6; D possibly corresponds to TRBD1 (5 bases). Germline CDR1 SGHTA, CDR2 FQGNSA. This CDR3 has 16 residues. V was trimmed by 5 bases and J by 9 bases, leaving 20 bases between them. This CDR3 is CASSPGTPTVGSPLHF. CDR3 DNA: TGTGCCAGCAGCCCTGGGACGCCTACGGTGGGTTCACCCCTCCACTTT.

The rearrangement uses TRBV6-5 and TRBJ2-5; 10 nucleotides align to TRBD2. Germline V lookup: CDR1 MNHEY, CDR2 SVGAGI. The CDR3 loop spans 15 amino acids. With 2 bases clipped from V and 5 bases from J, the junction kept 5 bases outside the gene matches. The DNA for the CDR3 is TGTGCCAGCAGTTACCAAGCGGGAGGGAGTGAGACCCAGTACTTC. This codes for CASSYQAGGSETQYF.

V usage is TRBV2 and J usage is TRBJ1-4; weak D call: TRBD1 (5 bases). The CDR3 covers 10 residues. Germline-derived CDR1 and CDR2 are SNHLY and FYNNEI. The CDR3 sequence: CAAGGEKLFF. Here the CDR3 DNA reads TGTGCAGCCGGGGGTGAAAAACTGTTTTTT.

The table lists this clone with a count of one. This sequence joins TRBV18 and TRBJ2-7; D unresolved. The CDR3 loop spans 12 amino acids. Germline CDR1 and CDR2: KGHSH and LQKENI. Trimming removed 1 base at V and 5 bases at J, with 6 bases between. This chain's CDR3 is CASSPREDEQYF. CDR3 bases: TGTGCCAGCTCACCACGGGAAGACGAGCAGTACTTC.

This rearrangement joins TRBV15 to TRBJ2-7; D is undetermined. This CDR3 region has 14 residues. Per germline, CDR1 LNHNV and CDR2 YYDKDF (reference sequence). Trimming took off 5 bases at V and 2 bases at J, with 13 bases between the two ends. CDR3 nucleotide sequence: TGTGCCACCAGCGCCGCCCCACAGCCCTACGAGCAGTACTTC. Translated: CATSAAPQPYEQYF.

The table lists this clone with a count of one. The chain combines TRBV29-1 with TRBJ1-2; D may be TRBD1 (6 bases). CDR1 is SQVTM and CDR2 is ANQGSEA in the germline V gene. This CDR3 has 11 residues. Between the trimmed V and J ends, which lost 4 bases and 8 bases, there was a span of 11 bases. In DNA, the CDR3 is TGCAGCGTTGGACAGGCTACCGGCTACACCTTC. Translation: CSVGQATGYTF.